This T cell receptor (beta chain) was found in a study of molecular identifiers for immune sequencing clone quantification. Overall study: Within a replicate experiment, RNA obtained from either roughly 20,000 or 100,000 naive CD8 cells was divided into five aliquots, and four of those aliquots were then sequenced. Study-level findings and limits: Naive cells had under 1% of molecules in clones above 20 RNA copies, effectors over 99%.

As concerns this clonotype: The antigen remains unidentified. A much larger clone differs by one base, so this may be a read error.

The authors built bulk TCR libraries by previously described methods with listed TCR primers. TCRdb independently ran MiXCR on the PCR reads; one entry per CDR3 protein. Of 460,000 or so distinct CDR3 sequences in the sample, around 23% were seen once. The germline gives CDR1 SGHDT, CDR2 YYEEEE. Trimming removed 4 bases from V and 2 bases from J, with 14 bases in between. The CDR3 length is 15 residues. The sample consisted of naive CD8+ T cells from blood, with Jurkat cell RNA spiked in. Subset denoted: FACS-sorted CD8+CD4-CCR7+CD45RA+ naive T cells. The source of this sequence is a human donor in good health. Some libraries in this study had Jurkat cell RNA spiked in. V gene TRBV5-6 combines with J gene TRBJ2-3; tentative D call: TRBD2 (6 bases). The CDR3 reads CASSLGLENTDTQYF. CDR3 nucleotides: TGTGCCAGCAGCCTGGGACTTGAAAACACAGATACGCAGTATTTT.